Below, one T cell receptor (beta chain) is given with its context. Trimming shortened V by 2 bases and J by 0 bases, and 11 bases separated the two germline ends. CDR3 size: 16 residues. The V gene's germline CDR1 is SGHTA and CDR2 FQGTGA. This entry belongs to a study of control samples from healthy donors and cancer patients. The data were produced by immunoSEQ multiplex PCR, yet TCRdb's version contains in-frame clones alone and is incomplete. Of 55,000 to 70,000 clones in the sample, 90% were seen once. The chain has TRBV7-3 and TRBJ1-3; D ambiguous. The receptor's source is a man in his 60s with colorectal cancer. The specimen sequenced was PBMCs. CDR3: CASSLGDPRSGNTIYF. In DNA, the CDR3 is TGTGCCAGCAGCTTAGGGGATCCACGCTCTGGAAACACCATATATTTT.